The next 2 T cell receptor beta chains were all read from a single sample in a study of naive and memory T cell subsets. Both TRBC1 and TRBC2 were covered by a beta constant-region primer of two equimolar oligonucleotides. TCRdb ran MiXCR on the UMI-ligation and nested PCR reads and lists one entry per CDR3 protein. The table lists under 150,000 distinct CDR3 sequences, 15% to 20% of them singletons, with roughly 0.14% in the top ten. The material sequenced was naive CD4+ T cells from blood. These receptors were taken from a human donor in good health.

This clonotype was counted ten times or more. The CDR3 loop reads CASSPHRLGVDTGELFF. The DNA for the CDR3 is TGTGCCAGCAGTCCGCACCGGTTGGGAGTAGACACCGGGGAGCTGTTTTTT. The chain is built from TRBV28 and TRBJ2-2; D possibly corresponds to TRBD2 (5 bases). V lost 5 bases and J 3 bases, leaving 19 bases between the germline ends. The CDR3 contains 17 residues. Germline CDR1 is MDHEN and CDR2 is SYDVKM.

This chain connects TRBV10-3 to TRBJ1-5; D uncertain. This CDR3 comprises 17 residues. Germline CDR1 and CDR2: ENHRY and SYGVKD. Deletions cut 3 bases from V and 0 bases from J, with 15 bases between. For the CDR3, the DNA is TGTGCCATCAGTGATTCCCTGTCCCTGGATAGCAATCAGCCCCAGCATTTT. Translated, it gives CAISDSLSLDSNQPQHF.